Listed here are 17 T cell receptor beta chains from one sample, sequenced in a study of OX40 agonist ivuxolimab in advanced cancers. Libraries were built with the immunoSEQ multiplex PCR assay. The table comes from immuneACCESS by way of TCRdb, which keeps in-frame sequences with V and J called. Part of the clones is missing from these tables; in studies checked, under half for an unresolved V gene and the rest for unknown reasons. The sample includes 43,000 or so clones, with approximately 80% observed a single time. The leading ten clones occupy more than 2.5% of the sample. The source was CD4+ or CD8+ T cells sorted from blood, collected in a trial of the OX40 agonist ivuxolimab. The origin of the receptors is an adult with an advanced solid tumor such as melanoma, head and neck, liver or kidney cancer.

The chain combines TRBV10-3 with TRBJ2-5, with TRBD1 identical over 7 bases. The germline V gene has CDR1 ENHRY and CDR2 SYGVKD. The CDR3 totals 13 residues. V was pared by 6 bases and J by 5 bases, with 6 bases of the junction left unmatched. The CDR3 nucleotides read TGTGCCATCAGGGAAGGGGGCCGGGAGACCCAGTACTTC. Residues: CAIREGGRETQYF.

The chain carries TRBV11-1 and TRBJ1-1, with D tentatively TRBD1 (6 bases). Trimming removed 4 bases from V and 4 bases from J, with 16 bases in between. Germline CDR1 is SGHAT and CDR2 is FQDESV (reference sequence). CDR3 length: 15 amino acids. Written as DNA, the CDR3 is TGTGCCAGCAGCTGGGCCAGGGGCAGGGGCACTGAAGCTTTCTTT. This gives the protein CASSWARGRGTEAFF.

The CDR3 sequence is CASSPGAGMAQPQHF. The DNA for the CDR3 is TGTGCCAGCTCACCAGGGGCAGGGATGGCTCAGCCCCAGCATTTT. V and J are TRBV18 and TRBJ1-5, with D perhaps matching TRBD1 (5 bases). Trimming removed 2 bases from V and 6 bases from J, with 14 bases in between. The germline CDR1 and CDR2 sequences are KGHSH and LQKENI. The CDR3 is 15 residues long.

By its share, this clone is medium-sized. The CDR3 bases are TGTGCCAGCAGCTTAAGTAGCGGGTTCTACAATGAGCAGTTCTTC. Residues: CASSLSSGFYNEQFF. The rearrangement joins TRBV7-3 to TRBJ2-1; TRBD2 matches at 7 bases. The length of the CDR3 is 15 residues. CDR1 SGHTA and CDR2 FQGTGA come from the germline V gene. With V trimmed by 1 base and J by 3 bases, 3 bases remained unmatched.

Only one count was recorded for this clone. In DNA, the CDR3 is TGTGCCAGCAGTGAAAATTTCGGCAGCACCGGGGAGCTGTTTTTT. This sequence encodes CASSENFGSTGELFF. The chain carries TRBV6-1 and TRBJ2-2; D is undetermined. V lost 2 bases and J 4 bases, leaving 11 bases between the germline ends. Germline CDR1 is MNHNS and CDR2 is SASEGT. This CDR3 comprises 15 residues.

This rearrangement joins TRBV28 to TRBJ1-3; D uncertain. The germline CDR1 and CDR2 sequences are MDHEN and SYDVKM. V lost 7 bases and J 4 bases, leaving 8 bases between the germline ends. The CDR3 has 12 residues. Written as DNA, the CDR3 is TGTGCCAGCACCTATTTGGGAAACACCATATATTTT. Translation gives CASTYLGNTIYF.

The V gene is TRBV15, the J gene TRBJ1-1; TRBD1 aligns across 7 bases. The CDR3 has 14 amino acids. V shed 4 bases and J 5 bases; nucleotides not matched to a gene: 7. Germline V gives CDR1 LNHNV, CDR2 YYDKDF (reference sequence). DNA for the CDR3: TGTGCCACCAGCACCCCGGGACAGCAGACTGAAGCTTTCTTT. Translating it yields CATSTPGQQTEAFF. The full variable domain, with the rest looked up from reference TRBV15 and TRBJ1-1, is DAMVIQNPRYQVTQFGKPVTLSCSQTLNHNVMYWYQQKSSQAPKLLFHYYDKDFNNEADTPDNFQSRRPNTSFCFLDIRSPGLGDTAMYLCATSTPGQQTEAFFGQGTRLTVV.

CDR3 nucleotide sequence: TGTGCCAGCAGTTTGGCGGCGAGGAACTATGGCTACACCTTC. It is translated as CASSLAARNYGYTF. The V gene is TRBV6-1, the J gene TRBJ1-2; D gene unclear. Trimming stripped 5 bases from V and 2 bases from J, with 12 bases between. The CDR3 consists of 14 residues. Germline values: CDR1 MNHNS, CDR2 SASEGT.

The chain couples TRBV11-3 to TRBJ2-5; D may be TRBD1 (6 bases). The CDR3 runs 13 residues. Germline CDR1 and CDR2: SGHNT and YENEEA. V lost 4 bases to trimming and J lost 5 bases, with 11 bases between them. CDR3 region: CASSSGQSETQYF. The CDR3, as DNA: TGTGCCAGCAGCTCGGGACAAAGTGAGACCCAGTACTTC.

On this clone: A read error may produce the germline difference seen at one junction end. Here the CDR3 DNA reads TGTGCCAGCAGCTTGAGCCCGATTTCCTACGAGCAGTACTTC. Protein: CASSLSPISYEQYF. This chain links TRBV5-3 with TRBJ2-7; D uncertain. TRBV5-3 qualifies as an ORF whose function is uncertain. CDR3 length: 14 amino acids.

This chain uses TRBV30 with TRBJ2-1; D remains ambiguous. The germline V gene has CDR1 GTSNPN and CDR2 SVGIG (reference sequence). The CDR3 contains 12 residues. The V end lost 4 bases, the J end lost 7 bases, and 11 bases lay between the germline ends. CDR3 region: CAWTRTFNEQFF. The CDR3 DNA is TGTGCCTGGACCAGGACCTTTAATGAGCAGTTCTTC.

V is TRBV6-5 and J is TRBJ2-7; 8 positions match TRBD1. With 2 bases clipped from V and 4 bases from J, the junction kept 7 bases outside the gene matches. The CDR3 is made up of 15 amino acids. The germline V gene has CDR1 MNHEY and CDR2 SVGAGI. CDR3 in amino acids: CASSYRGQGLYEQYF. CDR3 bases: TGTGCCAGCAGTTACCGAGGACAGGGTCTATACGAGCAGTACTTC.

This clone was picked up one time. This sequence joins TRBV14 and TRBJ2-5; the D is unclear. Germline CDR1 reads SGHDN; CDR2 reads FVKESK. CDR3 length: 13 residues. V was shortened by 5 bases and J by 5 bases, with 12 bases between the two germline ends. The CDR3 DNA reads as TGTGCCAGCAGCTCTGACGTTCGGGAGACCCAGTACTTC. Its protein product is CASSSDVRETQYF. The full variable domain, completed using reference TRBV14 and TRBJ2-5, is EAGVTQFPSHSVIEKGQTVTLRCDPISGHDNLYWYRRVMGKEIKFLLHFVKESKQDESGMPNNRFLAERTGGTYSTLKVQPAELEDSGVYFCASSSDVRETQYFGPGTRLLVL.

The chain couples TRBV21-1 to TRBJ2-7; no check of the table's D call, TRBD1, against the DNA was made. TRBV21-1 is a recognized pseudogene. CDR3 length: 16 residues. The CDR3 bases are TGTGCCAGCAGCAAACAGCGAGACAGGGGATCGTACGAGCAGTACTTC. Protein product: CASSKQRDRGSYEQYF.

The CDR3 DNA reads TGTGCCAGCTCACCAACGGGTAGGGGGTCTCAGCCCCAGCATTTT. Its protein is CASSPTGRGSQPQHF. The genes are TRBV18 and TRBJ1-5; a weak D match, TRBD1 (6 bases). Deletions cut 2 bases from V and 6 bases from J, with 14 bases between. Germline CDR1 KGHSH, CDR2 LQKENI. The CDR3 contains 15 residues.

The V and J genes are TRBV19 and TRBJ1-2; TRBD1 aligns across 8 bases. This CDR3 is 14 amino acids long. Germline assignment: CDR1 LNHDA and CDR2 SQIVND (reference sequence). Germline trimming cut 3 bases from V and 2 bases from J; bases unmatched to any gene: 2. The CDR3 DNA is TGTGCCAGTAGTATTAGACAGGGGAACTATGGCTACACCTTC. Translated: CASSIRQGNYGYTF.

This rearrangement joins TRBV5-4 to TRBJ1-1, with D perhaps matching TRBD1 (5 bases). This CDR3 is built from 15 residues. The ends were cut back, 4 bases at V and 5 bases at J, with 18 bases in the middle. CDR1 and CDR2 (germline): SGHNT, YYREEE (reference sequence). For the CDR3, the DNA is TGTGCCAGCAGCCATTCTCTAGGGGTTCGTACTGAAGCTTTCTTT. This codes for CASSHSLGVRTEAFF.